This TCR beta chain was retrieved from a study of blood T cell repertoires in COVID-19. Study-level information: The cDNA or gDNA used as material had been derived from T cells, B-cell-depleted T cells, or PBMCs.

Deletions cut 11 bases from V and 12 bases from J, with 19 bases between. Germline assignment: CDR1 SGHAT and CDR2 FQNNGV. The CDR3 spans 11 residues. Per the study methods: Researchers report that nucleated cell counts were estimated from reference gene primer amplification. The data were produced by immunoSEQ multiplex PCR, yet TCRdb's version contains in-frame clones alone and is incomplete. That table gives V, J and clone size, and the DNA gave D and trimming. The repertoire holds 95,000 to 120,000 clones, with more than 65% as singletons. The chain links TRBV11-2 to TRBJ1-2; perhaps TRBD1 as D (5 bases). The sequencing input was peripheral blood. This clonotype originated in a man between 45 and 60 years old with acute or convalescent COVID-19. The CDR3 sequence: CALGAVGTHTF. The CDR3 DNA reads TGTGCCCTTGGGGCAGTAGGAACACACACCTTC.